This is a list of T cell receptor beta chains from one sample in a study of T cell responses to AZD1222 COVID-19 vaccine. Repertoires were generated with immunoSEQ multiplex PCR, while TCRdb's copy carries only in-frame clones and drops some. This table holds about 160,000 clones, 85% to 95% found once. The starting material was peripheral blood, obtained on day 0 of AZD1222 vaccination. The receptor set was obtained from an adult in good health. CDR3s include the opening cysteine and the closing phenylalanine or tryptophan. The D gene is left open where the match is weak. Clone sizes are given selectively: once, few, many, or a class where the clone is expanded.

d_call	clone_size	v_call	j_call	cdr3_aa	cdr3_nt
TRBD1	NA	TRBV7-3	TRBJ2-7	CASSPRPGQNYEQYF	TGTGCCAGCAGCCCAAGACCGGGACAGAATTACGAGCAGTACTTC
NA	NA	TRBV5-4	TRBJ1-1	CASSSRNTEAFF	TGTGCCAGCAGCTCTCGAAACACTGAAGCTTTCTTT
TRBD1	NA	TRBV4-3	TRBJ1-6	CASSQDPGTGYSPLHF	TGCGCCAGCAGCCAAGATCCCGGGACAGGGTATTCACCCCTCCACTTT
NA	NA	TRBV12-3/TRBV12-4	TRBJ1-4	CASSLGRNEKLFF	TGTGCCAGCAGTTTAGGCCGTAATGAAAAACTGTTTTTT
TRBD1	NA	TRBV30	TRBJ1-1	CAWRVTGTGASEAFF	TGTGCCTGGAGAGTAACCGGGACAGGGGCTTCTGAAGCTTTCTTT
TRBD1	once	TRBV10-3	TRBJ1-4	CAISETGVNEKLFF	TGTGCCATCAGTGAGACAGGGGTAAATGAAAAACTGTTTTTT
NA	NA	TRBV5-1	TRBJ2-2	CASSLEASSGELFF	TGCGCCAGCAGCTTGGAGGCTTCCAGCGGGGAGCTGTTTTTT
NA	NA	TRBV6-5	TRBJ1-2	CASGKYGPTFYGYTF	TGTGCCAGCGGAAAGTACGGGCCGACTTTTTATGGCTACACCTTC
NA	NA	TRBV4-3	TRBJ2-1	CASSQDWTPYNEQFF	TGCGCCAGCAGCCAAGATTGGACACCATACAATGAGCAGTTCTTC
TRBD1	NA	TRBV5-4	TRBJ1-2	CASSPGQGAYGYTF	TGTGCCAGCAGCCCGGGACAGGGGGCGTATGGCTACACCTTC
NA	NA	TRBV24-1	TRBJ1-5	CATSGRGSNQPQHF	TGTGCCACGAGCGGGCGGGGATCTAATCAGCCCCAGCATTTT
NA	NA	TRBV10-3	TRBJ1-2	CAISEGMINYGYTF	TGTGCCATCAGTGAAGGGATGATTAACTATGGCTACACCTTC
NA	NA	TRBV6-1	TRBJ2-5	CASSESGAQETQYF	TGTGCCAGCAGTGAATCTGGGGCCCAAGAGACCCAGTACTTC
TRBD2	NA	TRBV6-2/TRBV6-3	TRBJ2-2	CASSPGGANTGELFF	TGTGCCAGCAGCCCGGGGGGGGCGAACACCGGGGAGCTGTTTTTT
NA	once	TRBV6-4	TRBJ1-5	CASSDSKGHMTSNQPQHF	TGTGCCAGCAGTGACTCGAAGGGACATATGACCTCCAATCAGCCCCAGCATTTT
TRBD1	few	TRBV2	TRBJ2-7	CASSRQGSSYEQYF	TGTGCCAGCAGTCGACAGGGTTCGTCCTACGAGCAGTACTTC
NA	NA	TRBV6-4	TRBJ1-2	CASSEPGYGYTF	TGTGCCAGCAGTGAACCGGGGTATGGCTACACCTTC
NA	NA	TRBV29-1	TRBJ1-1	CSVVSRHSNTEAFF	TGCAGCGTTGTTTCGCGTCACTCGAACACTGAAGCTTTCTTT
TRBD1	NA	TRBV28	TRBJ1-4	CASSSPGQGNEKLFF	TGTGCCAGCAGTTCCCCGGGACAGGGGAACGAAAAACTGTTTTTT
NA	NA	TRBV10-1	TRBJ2-7	CASRVLTALSNYEQYF	TGCGCCAGCAGAGTTTTGACTGCCTTGAGTAACTACGAGCAGTACTTC
NA	NA	TRBV3-1/TRBV3-2	TRBJ2-5	CASSQEWRGGDETQYF	TGTGCCAGCAGCCAAGAGTGGAGGGGGGGCGACGAGACCCAGTACTTC
TRBD1	NA	TRBV15	TRBJ1-1	CATSRDLVTGAPEAFF	TGTGCCACCAGCAGAGATCTAGTGACAGGGGCCCCTGAAGCTTTCTTT
NA	NA	TRBV6-2/TRBV6-3	TRBJ2-1	CASSFPRVASYNEQFF	TGTGCCAGCAGTTTCCCCAGGGTCGCGTCCTACAATGAGCAGTTCTTC
NA	NA	TRBV30	TRBJ1-5	CAWRISGGGNQPQHF	TGTGCCTGGAGAATCTCGGGCGGCGGCAATCAGCCCCAGCATTTT
NA	NA	TRBV20-1	TRBJ1-2	CSAPNGHINTF	TGCAGTGCCCCTAACGGTCATATTAACACCTTC
NA	NA	TRBV5-1	TRBJ1-2	CASSLGGDQNYGYTF	TGCGCCAGCAGCTTGGGGGGAGACCAGAACTATGGCTACACCTTC
TRBD2	NA	TRBV4-3	TRBJ2-5	CASSQVKLAGGHGQYF	TGCGCCAGCAGCCAAGTAAAGCTAGCGGGGGGGCATGGCCAGTACTTC
TRBD1	NA	TRBV19	TRBJ1-2	CASSIGFGDSLYGYTF	TGTGCCAGTAGTATTGGTTTCGGGGACAGTCTCTATGGCTACACCTTC
NA	NA	TRBV11-2	TRBJ1-3	CASSLDRGPGGNTIYF	TGTGCCAGCAGCTTAGATCGAGGTCCGGGGGGAAACACCATATATTTT
TRBD1	NA	TRBV6-5	TRBJ2-4	CATHRGIEGKNIQYF	TGTGCCACCCACAGGGGCATTGAGGGCAAAAACATTCAGTACTTC
NA	NA	TRBV4-1	TRBJ1-4	CASSRVAGLNEKLFF	TGCGCCAGCAGTCGCGTAGCGGGACTAAATGAAAAACTGTTTTTT
NA	NA	TRBV5-1	TRBJ1-6	CASSLVGGSPLHF	TGCGCCAGCAGCTTGGTGGGTGGATCACCCCTCCACTTT
NA	NA	TRBV6-5	TRBJ1-5	CASSYSRGVQPQHF	TGTGCCAGCAGTTACTCGAGAGGGGTGCAGCCCCAGCATTTT
NA	NA	TRBV2	TRBJ1-5	CASSEEGSEQPQHF	TGTGCCAGCAGTGAAGAGGGCTCGGAACAGCCCCAGCATTTT
NA	NA	TRBV28	TRBJ1-5	CASSLPPQGNQPQHF	TGTGCCAGCAGTTTACCCCCACAGGGCAATCAGCCCCAGCATTTT
NA	NA	TRBV28	TRBJ1-1	CASSLSSLNTEAFF	TGTGCCAGCAGTTTATCCTCTCTGAACACTGAAGCTTTCTTT
TRBD1	NA	TRBV4-2	TRBJ1-5	CASSQGDRDDQPQHF	TGTGCCAGCAGCCAGGGGGACAGGGATGATCAGCCCCAGCATTTT
NA	NA	TRBV6-5	TRBJ1-5	CASSAGTTGNQPQHF	TGTGCCAGCAGCGCCGGGACTACTGGCAATCAGCCCCAGCATTTT
NA	NA	TRBV7-3	TRBJ2-3	CASSLDPGQPTDTQYF	TGTGCCAGCAGCTTGGATCCGGGACAACCCACAGATACGCAGTATTTT
NA	NA	TRBV6-2/TRBV6-3	TRBJ1-1	CASSSALWAFF	TGTGCCAGCAGTAGTGCGTTGTGGGCTTTCTTT
NA	NA	TRBV4-3	TRBJ1-2	CASSQDYTINYGYTF	TGCGCCAGCAGCCAAGATTACACGATTAACTATGGCTACACCTTC
NA	NA	TRBV7-9	TRBJ1-5	CASSHNSNQPQHF	TGTGCCAGCAGTCATAATAGCAATCAGCCCCAGCATTTT
TRBD1	NA	TRBV5-1	TRBJ1-1	CASSSGQLNTEAFF	TGCGCCAGCAGCTCGGGACAGTTGAACACTGAAGCTTTCTTT
TRBD2	NA	TRBV7-8	TRBJ2-3	CASSYQRGPSTDTQYF	TGTGCCAGCAGCTACCAGCGGGGGCCGTCCACAGATACGCAGTATTTT